This T cell receptor beta chain originates from a study of regulatory T cells in long-lasting Graves disease. Points from the study as a whole: Persistent disease showed a preference for TRBV28, TRBJ1-2 and TRBJ2-5.

About this clonotype: Antigen unknown.

Sequencing libraries for TCR beta were prepared with iRepertoire HTBI primers and Arm-PCR of CDR3 regions. Via MiXCR, TCRdb re-called the multiplex PCR reads, giving one row per CDR3 protein. Of roughly 300,000 distinct CDR3 sequences detected, 22% appear once; the ten largest clones hold around three fifths. As for time point: persistent/refractory GD, antithyroid drugs over 5 years with positive TRAb. Scientists built the TCR library using RNA that was extracted from PBMCs. The V end lost 5 bases, the J end lost 0 bases, and 16 bases lay between the germline ends. This CDR3 is built from 16 residues. Germline CDR1 reads KGHSH; CDR2 reads LQKENI.

Sequenced material: peripheral blood mononuclear cells (PBMCs), taken when the disease was refractory, from a patient treated with antithyroid drugs. The J gene is TRBJ1-2, the V gene TRBV18; D not resolved. This clonotype was obtained from a female donor with Graves disease. The CDR3 sequence: CASSSQERPSNYGYTF. The CDR3 DNA reads as TGTGCCAGCTCATCGCAAGAAAGGCCTTCTAACTATGGCTACACCTTC.